This record concerns one T cell receptor (beta chain) sequence. These data come from a study of radiotherapy plus CTLA-4 blockade in lung cancer. The assay was immunoSEQ multiplex PCR, and TCRdb's table has in-frame clones only and misses some. The sample consists of some 110,000 clones, roughly 77% of them appearing once. The TCR originated in a human donor with non-small cell lung cancer that progressed on radiotherapy plus ipilimumab. Some clones in this sample may be carry-over from other donors' samples. The sample in question was peripheral blood, obtained from a patient treated with radiotherapy plus ipilimumab.

For the CDR3, the DNA is TGTGCCAGCAGTCCTCTATGGCTAGCGGGGAACACCGGGGAGCTGTTTTTT. Its translation is CASSPLWLAGNTGELFF. V gene TRBV27 combines with J gene TRBJ2-2; 8 bases match TRBD2. The germline V gene encodes CDR1 MNHEY and CDR2 SMNVEV (reference sequence). CDR3 length: 17 amino acids. The ends lost 5 bases at V and 1 base at J; junction bases unmatched: 9.